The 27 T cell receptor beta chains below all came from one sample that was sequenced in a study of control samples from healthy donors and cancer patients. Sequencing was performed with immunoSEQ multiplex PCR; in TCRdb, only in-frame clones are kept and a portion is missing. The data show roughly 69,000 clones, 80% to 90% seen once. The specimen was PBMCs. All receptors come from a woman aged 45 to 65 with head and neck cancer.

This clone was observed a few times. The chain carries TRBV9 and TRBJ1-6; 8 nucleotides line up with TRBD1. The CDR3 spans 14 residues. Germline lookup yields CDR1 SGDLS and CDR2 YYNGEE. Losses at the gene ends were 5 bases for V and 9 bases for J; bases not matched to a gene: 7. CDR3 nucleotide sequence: TGTGCCAGCAGTACGGACAGGGAGGCTTCACCCCTCCACTTT. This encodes CASSTDREASPLHF.

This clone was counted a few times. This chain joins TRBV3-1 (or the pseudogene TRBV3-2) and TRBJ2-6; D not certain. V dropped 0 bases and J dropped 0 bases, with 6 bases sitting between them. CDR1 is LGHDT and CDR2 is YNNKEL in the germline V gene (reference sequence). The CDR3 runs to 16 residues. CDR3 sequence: CASSQDSFSGANVLTF. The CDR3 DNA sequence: TGTGCCAGCAGCCAAGACAGCTTCTCTGGGGCCAACGTCCTGACTTTC.

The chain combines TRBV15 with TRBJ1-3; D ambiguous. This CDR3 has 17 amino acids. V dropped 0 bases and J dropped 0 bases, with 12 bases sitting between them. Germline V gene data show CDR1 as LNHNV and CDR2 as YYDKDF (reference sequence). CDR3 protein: CATSRDYGQASGNTIYF. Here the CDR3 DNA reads TGTGCCACCAGCAGAGATTACGGCCAAGCCTCTGGAAACACCATATATTTT. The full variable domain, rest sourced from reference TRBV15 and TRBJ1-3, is DAMVIQNPRYQVTQFGKPVTLSCSQTLNHNVMYWYQQKSSQAPKLLFHYYDKDFNNEADTPDNFQSRRPNTSFCFLDIRSPGLGDTAMYLCATSRDYGQASGNTIYFGEGSWLTVV.

In DNA form, the CDR3 reads TGTGCCAGCAGCTTGGCCAACCAAGAGACCCAGTACTTC. Translation gives CASSLANQETQYF. The V and J genes are TRBV5-6 and TRBJ2-5, with D unclear. Germline V CDR1 and CDR2: SGHDT, YYEEEE. Trimming removed 0 bases from V and 0 bases from J, with 3 bases in between. The CDR3 is 13 residues long.

The CDR3 DNA reads TGTGCCAGCAGTATGCAGGGGGCTGATGGCTACACCTTC. As protein: CASSMQGADGYTF. The rearrangement uses TRBV27 and TRBJ1-2, with 8 bases lining up with TRBD1. V lost 5 bases and J lost 6; bases outside the gene matches: 5. Per germline, CDR1 MNHEY and CDR2 SMNVEV (reference sequence). This CDR3 contains 13 residues.

The CDR3 is CASSQRTGANTEAFF. The CDR3 DNA reads TGTGCCAGCAGCCAAAGGACAGGGGCGAACACTGAAGCTTTCTTT. The rearrangement uses TRBV3-1 (or the pseudogene TRBV3-2) and TRBJ1-1; TRBD1 matches at 9 bases. Per the germline V gene, CDR1 is LGHDT and CDR2 is YNNKEL (reference sequence). This CDR3 comprises 15 residues. V trimming: 2 bases; J trimming: 1 base; junction bases outside the gene matches: 2.

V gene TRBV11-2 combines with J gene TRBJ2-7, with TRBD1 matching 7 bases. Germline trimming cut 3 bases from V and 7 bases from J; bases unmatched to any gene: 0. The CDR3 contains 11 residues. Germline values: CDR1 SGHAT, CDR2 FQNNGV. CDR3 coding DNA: TGTGCCAGCAGCTTCAGGGGGGAGCAGTACTTC. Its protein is CASSFRGEQYF.

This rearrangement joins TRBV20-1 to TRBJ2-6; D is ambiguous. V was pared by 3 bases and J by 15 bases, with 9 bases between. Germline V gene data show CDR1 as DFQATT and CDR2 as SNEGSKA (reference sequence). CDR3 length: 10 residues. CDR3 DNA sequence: TGCAGTGCTAGCAGGCCCCACCTGACTTTC. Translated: CSASRPHLTF.

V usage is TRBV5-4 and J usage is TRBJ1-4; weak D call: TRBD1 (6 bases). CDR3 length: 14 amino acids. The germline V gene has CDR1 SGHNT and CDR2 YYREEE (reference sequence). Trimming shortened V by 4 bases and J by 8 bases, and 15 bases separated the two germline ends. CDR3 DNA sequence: TGTGCCAGCAGCCAAGGGGGAGGTCGAGAAAAACTGTTTTTT. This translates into CASSQGGGREKLFF. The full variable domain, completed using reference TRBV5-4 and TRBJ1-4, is ETGVTQSPTHLIKTRGQQVTLRCSSQSGHNTVSWYQQALGQGPQFIFQYYREEENGRGNFPPRFSGLQFPNYSSELNVNALELDDSALYLCASSQGGGREKLFFGSGTQLSVL.

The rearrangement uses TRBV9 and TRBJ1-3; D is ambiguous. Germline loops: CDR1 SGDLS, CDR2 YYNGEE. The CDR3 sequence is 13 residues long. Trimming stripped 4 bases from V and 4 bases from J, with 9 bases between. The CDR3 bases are TGTGCCAGCAGCCCTAACGCAGGAAACACCATATATTTT. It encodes CASSPNAGNTIYF.

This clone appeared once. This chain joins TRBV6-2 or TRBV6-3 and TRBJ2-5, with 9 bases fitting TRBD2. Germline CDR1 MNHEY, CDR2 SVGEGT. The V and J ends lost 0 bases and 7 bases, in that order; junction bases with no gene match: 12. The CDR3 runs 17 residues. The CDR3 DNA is TGTGCCAGCAGTTACTCTGGAGCGGGGGGATCAGCTGGGACCCAGTACTTC. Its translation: CASSYSGAGGSAGTQYF.

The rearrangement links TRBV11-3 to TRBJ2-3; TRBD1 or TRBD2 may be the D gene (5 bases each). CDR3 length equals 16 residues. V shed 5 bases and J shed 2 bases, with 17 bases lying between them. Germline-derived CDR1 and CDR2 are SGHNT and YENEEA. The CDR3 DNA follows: TGTGCCAGCAGCCGTGGGACGAGTGGGGCCACAGATACGCAGTATTTT. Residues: CASSRGTSGATDTQYF.

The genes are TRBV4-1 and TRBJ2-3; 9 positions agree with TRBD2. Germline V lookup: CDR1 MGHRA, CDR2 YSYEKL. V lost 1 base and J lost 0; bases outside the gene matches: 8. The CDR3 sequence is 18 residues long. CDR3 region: CASSQAFASGASTDTQYF. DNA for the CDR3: TGCGCCAGCAGCCAAGCTTTTGCTAGCGGGGCTAGCACAGATACGCAGTATTTT.

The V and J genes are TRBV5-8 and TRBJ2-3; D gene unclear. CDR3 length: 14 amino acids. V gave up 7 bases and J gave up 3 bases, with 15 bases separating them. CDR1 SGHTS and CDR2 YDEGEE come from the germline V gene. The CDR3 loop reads CASPQPPRTDTQYF. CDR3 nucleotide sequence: TGTGCCAGCCCTCAACCGCCGAGGACAGATACGCAGTATTTT.

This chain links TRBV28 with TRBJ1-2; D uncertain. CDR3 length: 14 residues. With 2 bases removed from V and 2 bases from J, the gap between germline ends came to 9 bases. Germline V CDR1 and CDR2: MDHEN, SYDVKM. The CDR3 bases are TGTGCCAGCAGTTTAAAGTTGGGGAACTATGGCTACACCTTC. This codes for CASSLKLGNYGYTF.

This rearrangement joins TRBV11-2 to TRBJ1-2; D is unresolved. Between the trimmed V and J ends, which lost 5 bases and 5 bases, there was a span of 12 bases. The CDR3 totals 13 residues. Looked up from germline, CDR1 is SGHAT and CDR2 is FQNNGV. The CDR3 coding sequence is TGTGCCAGCAGCACCCCCCTTCGATATGGCTACACCTTC. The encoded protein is CASSTPLRYGYTF.

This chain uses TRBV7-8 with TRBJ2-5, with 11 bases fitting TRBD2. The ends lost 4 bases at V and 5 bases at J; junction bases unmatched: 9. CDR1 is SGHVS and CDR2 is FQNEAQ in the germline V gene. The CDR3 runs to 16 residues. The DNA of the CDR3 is TGTGCCAGCAGCTACCTTAGCGGGGGGGCCGGGGAGACCCAGTACTTC. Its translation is CASSYLSGGAGETQYF.

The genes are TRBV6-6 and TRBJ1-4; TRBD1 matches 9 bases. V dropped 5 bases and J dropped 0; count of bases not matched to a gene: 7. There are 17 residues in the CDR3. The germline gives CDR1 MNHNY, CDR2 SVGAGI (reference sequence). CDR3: CASSRRTGATTNEKLFF. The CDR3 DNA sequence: TGTGCCAGCAGTCGGCGGACAGGGGCCACAACTAATGAAAAACTGTTTTTT.

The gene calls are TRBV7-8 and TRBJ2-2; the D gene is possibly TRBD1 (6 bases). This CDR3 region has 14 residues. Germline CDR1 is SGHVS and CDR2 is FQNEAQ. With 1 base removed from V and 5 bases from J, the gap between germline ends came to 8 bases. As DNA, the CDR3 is TGTGCCAGCAGCTTAGGGACAGTGACCGGGGAGCTGTTTTTT. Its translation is CASSLGTVTGELFF.

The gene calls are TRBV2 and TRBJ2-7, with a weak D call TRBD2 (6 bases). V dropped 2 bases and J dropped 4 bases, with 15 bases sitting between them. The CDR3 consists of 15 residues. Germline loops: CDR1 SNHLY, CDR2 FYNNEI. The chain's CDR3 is CASSETAGRMYEQYF. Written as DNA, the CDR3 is TGTGCCAGCAGTGAAACGGCAGGGAGGATGTACGAGCAGTACTTC. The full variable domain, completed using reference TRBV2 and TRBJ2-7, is EPEVTQTPSHQVTQMGQEVILRCVPISNHLYFYWYRQILGQKVEFLVSFYNNEISEKSEIFDDQFSVERPDGSNFTLKIRSTKLEDSAMYFCASSETAGRMYEQYFGPGTRLTVT.

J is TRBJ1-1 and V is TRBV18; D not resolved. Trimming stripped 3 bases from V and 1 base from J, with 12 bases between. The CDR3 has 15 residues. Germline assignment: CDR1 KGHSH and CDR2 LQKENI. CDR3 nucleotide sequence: TGTGCCAGCTCACCTCGTAGTAGAGAGAACACTGAAGCTTTCTTT. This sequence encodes CASSPRSRENTEAFF.

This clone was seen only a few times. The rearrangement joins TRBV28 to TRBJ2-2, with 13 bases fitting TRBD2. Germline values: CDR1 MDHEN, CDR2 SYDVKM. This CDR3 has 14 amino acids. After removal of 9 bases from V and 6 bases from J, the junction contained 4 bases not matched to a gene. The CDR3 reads CASQTSGGPGELFF. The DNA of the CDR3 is TGTGCCAGTCAGACTAGCGGGGGGCCCGGGGAGCTGTTTTTT.

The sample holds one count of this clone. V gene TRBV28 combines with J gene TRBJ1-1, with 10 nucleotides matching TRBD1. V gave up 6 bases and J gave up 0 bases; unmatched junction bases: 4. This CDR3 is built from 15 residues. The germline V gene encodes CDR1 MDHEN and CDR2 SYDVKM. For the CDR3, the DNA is TGTGCCAGCAGGACAGGGGGCGCCGTGAACACTGAAGCTTTCTTT. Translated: CASRTGGAVNTEAFF.

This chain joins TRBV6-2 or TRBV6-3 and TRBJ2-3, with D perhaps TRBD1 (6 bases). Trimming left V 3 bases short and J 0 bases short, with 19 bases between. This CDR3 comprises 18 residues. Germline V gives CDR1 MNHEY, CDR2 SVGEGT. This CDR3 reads CASSYRMQGRPSTDTQYF. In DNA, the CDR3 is TGTGCCAGCAGTTATCGAATGCAGGGGAGACCCAGCACAGATACGCAGTATTTT.

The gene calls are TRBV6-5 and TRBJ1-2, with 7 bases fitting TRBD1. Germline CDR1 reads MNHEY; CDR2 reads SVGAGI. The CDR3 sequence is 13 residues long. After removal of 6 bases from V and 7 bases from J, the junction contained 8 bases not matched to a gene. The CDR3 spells CASSLDRVGGYTF. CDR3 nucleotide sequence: TGTGCCAGCAGCCTTGACAGGGTTGGTGGCTACACCTTC.

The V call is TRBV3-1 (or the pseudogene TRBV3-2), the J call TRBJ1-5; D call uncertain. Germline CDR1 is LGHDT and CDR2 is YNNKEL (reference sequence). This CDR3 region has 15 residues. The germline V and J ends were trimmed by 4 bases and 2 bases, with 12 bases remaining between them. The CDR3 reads CASSLRGSGNQPQHF. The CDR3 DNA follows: TGTGCCAGCAGCCTACGAGGGTCGGGCAATCAGCCCCAGCATTTT.

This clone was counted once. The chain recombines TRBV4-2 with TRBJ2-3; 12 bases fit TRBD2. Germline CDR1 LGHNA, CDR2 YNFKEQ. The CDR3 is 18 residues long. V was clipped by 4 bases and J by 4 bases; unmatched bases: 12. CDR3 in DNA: TGTGCCAGCAGCCTCCAACAATCCCCTAGCGGGGGGGCAGATACGCAGTATTTT. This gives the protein CASSLQQSPSGGADTQYF.